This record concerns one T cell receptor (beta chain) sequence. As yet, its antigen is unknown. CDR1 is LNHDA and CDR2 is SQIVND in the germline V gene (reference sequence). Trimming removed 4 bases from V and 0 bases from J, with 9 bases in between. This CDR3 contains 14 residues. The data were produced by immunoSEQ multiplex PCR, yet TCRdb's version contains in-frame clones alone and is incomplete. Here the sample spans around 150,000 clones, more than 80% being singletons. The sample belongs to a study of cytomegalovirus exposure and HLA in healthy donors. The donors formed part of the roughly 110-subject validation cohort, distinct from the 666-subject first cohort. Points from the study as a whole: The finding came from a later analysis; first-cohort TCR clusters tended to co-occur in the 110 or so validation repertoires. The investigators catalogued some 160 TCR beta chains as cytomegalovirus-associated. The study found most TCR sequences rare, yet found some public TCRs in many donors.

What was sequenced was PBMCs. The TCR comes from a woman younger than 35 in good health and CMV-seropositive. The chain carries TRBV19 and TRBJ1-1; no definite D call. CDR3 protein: CASSNYGVNTEAFF. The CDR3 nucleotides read TGTGCCAGTAGTAACTACGGGGTGAACACTGAAGCTTTCTTT.